This T cell receptor beta chain comes out of a study of long-term antiretroviral therapy in people with HIV. Study-wide results and caveats: Clonal populations expanded prior to ART predominated within the repertoire at all time points.

This CDR3 is 14 amino acids long. The germline V and J ends were trimmed by 0 bases and 4 bases, with 8 bases remaining between them. Per germline, CDR1 MGHDK and CDR2 SYGVNS. As regards this clone: Its antigen is unidentified. At the DNA level, this CDR3 is encoded by other sequences in the same sample as well.

Running of the v3.0 immunoSEQ assay took place at survey level. Repertoires were generated with immunoSEQ multiplex PCR, while TCRdb's copy carries only in-frame clones and drops some. The top ten clones hold approximately 8.4% of a sample with about 16,000 clones, about 80% of them seen once. This clonotype originated in a young man with HIV. The V call is TRBV25-1, the J call TRBJ2-3; no definite D call. The starting material was unsorted PBMCs, obtained 0.1 years after starting antiretroviral therapy. In nucleotides, the CDR3 is TGTGCCAGCAGTGAATACGGACGGGCAGATACGCAGTATTTT. Encoded protein: CASSEYGRADTQYF.